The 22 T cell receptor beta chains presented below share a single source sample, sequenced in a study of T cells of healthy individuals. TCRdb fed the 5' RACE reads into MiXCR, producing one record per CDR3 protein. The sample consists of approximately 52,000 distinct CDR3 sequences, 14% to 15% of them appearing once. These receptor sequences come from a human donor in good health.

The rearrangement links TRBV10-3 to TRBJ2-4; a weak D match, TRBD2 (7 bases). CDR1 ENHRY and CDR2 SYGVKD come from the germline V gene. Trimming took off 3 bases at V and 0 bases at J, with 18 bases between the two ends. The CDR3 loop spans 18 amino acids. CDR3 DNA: TGTGCCATCAGTGATACAGGGTCCAAGCGGGGAGCCAAAAACATTCAGTACTTC. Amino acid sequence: CAISDTGSKRGAKNIQYF.

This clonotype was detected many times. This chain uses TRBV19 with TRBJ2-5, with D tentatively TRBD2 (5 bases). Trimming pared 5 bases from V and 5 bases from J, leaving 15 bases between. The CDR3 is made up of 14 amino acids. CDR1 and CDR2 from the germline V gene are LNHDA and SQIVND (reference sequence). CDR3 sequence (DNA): TGTGCCAGTAGTCCCCGGCCGGGGTCGGAGACCCAGTACTTC. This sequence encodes CASSPRPGSETQYF.

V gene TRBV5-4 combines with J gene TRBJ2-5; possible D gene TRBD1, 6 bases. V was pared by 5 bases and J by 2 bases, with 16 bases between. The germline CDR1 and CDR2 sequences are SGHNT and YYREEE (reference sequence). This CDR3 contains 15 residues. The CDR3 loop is CASSLTRGFQETQYF. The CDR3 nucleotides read TGTGCCAGCAGTCTTACTAGGGGGTTTCAAGAGACCCAGTACTTC.

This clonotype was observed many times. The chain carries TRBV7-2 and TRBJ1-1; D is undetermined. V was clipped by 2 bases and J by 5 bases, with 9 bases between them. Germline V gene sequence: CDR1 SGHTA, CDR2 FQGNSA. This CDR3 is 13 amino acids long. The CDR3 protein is CASSLSGGTEAFF. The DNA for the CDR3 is TGTGCCAGCAGCTTAAGTGGAGGGACTGAAGCTTTCTTT.

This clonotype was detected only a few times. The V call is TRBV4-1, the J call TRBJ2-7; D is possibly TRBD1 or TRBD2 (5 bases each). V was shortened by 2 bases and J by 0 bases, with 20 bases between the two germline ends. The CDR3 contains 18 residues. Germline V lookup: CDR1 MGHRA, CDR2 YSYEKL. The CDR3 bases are TGCGCCAGCAGCCAAAATATCGCGACAGATACTAGCTCCTACGAGCAGTACTTC. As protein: CASSQNIATDTSSYEQYF.

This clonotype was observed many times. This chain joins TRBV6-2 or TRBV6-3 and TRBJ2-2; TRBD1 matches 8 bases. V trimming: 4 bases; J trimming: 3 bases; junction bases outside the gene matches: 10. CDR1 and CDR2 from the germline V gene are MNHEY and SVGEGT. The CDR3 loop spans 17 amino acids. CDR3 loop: CASSSYGGQVDTGELFF. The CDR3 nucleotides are TGTGCCAGCAGTTCCTACGGGGGACAGGTCGACACCGGGGAGCTGTTTTTT.

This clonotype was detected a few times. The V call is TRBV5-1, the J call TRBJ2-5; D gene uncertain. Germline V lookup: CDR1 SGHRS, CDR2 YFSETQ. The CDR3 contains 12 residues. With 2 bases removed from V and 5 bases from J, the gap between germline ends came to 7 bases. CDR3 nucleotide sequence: TGCGCCAGCAGCTTTAATGAGGAGACCCAGTACTTC. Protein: CASSFNEETQYF.

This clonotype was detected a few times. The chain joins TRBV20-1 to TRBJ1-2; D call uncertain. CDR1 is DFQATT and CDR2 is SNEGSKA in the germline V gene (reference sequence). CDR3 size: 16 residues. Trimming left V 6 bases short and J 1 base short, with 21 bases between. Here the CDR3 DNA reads TGCAGTGCCGAGTCCGACCGTTTCTTGGGTAACTATGGCTACACCTTC. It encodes CSAESDRFLGNYGYTF.

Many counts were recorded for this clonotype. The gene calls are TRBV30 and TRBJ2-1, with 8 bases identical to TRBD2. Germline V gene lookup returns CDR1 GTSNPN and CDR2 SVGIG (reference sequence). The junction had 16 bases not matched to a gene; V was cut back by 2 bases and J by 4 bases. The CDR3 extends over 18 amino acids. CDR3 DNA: TGTGCCTGGAGTCTTCCAATTACCAGCGGGAGCGGGTACAATGAGCAGTTCTTC. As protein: CAWSLPITSGSGYNEQFF.

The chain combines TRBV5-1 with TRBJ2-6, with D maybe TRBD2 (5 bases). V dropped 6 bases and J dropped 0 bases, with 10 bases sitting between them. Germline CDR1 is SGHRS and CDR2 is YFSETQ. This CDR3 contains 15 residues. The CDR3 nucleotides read TGCGCCAGCAACTCGGGGAACTCTGGGGCCAACGTCCTGACTTTC. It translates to CASNSGNSGANVLTF.

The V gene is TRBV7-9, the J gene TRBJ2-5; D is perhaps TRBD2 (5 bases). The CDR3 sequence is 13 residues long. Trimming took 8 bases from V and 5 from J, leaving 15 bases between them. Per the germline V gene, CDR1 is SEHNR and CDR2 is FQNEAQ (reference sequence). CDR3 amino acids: CASVLYEGETQYF. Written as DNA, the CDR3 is TGTGCCAGCGTGTTGTATGAGGGCGAGACCCAGTACTTC.

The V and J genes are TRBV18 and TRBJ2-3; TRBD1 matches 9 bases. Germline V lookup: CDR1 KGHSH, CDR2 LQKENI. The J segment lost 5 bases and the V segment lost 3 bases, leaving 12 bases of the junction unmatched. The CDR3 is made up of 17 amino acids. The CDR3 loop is CASSPQYRTGEKDTQYF. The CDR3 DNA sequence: TGTGCCAGCTCACCCCAATACCGGACAGGGGAAAAAGATACGCAGTATTTT.

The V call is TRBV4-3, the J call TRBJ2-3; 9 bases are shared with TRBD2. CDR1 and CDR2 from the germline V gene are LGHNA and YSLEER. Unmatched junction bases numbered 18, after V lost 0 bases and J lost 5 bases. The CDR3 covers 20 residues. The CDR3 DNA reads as TGCGCCAGCAGCCAAGAAGTCGGGGGAGGAGCGGGGGGCACCAGAGATACGCAGTATTTT. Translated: CASSQEVGGGAGGTRDTQYF.

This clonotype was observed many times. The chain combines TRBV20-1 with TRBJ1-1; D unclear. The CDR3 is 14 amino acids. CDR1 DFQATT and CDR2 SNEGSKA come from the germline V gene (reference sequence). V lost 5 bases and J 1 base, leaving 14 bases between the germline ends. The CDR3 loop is CSADPRQSNTEAFF. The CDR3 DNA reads TGCAGTGCTGACCCAAGGCAGTCGAACACTGAAGCTTTCTTT.

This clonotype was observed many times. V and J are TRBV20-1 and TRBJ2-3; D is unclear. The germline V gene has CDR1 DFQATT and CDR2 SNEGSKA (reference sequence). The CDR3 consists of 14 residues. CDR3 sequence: CSTTPGLGTDTQYF. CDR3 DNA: TGCTCCACTACTCCTGGGTTGGGAACAGATACGCAGTATTTT.

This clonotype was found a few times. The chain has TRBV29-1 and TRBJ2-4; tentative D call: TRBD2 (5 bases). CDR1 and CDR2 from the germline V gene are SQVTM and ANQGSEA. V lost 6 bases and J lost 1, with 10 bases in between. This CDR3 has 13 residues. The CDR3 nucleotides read TGCAGCGTCGTCGGGGAGGCCAAAAACATTCAGTACTTC. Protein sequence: CSVVGEAKNIQYF.

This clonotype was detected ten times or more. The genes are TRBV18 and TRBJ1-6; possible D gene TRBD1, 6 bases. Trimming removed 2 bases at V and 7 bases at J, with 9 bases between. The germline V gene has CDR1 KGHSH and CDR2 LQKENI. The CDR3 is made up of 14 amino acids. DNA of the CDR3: TGTGCCAGCTCACCAAATACAGGGAATTCACCCCTCCACTTT. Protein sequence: CASSPNTGNSPLHF. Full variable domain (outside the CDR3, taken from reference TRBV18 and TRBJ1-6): NAGVMQNPRHLVRRRGQEARLRCSPMKGHSHVYWYRQLPEEGLKFMVYLQKENIIDESGMPKERFSAEFPKEGPSILRIQQVVRGDSAAYFCASSPNTGNSPLHFGNGTRLTVT.

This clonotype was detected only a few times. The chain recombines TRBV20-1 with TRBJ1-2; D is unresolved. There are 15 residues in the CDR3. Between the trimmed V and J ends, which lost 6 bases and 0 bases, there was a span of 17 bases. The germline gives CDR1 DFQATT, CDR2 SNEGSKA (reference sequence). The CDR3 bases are TGCAGTGCCCTTAGTACGGGTGGAGCTAACTATGGCTACACCTTC. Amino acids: CSALSTGGANYGYTF.

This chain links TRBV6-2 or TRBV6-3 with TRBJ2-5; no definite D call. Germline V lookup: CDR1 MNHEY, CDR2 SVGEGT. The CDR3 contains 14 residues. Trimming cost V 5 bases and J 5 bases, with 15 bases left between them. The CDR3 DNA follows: TGTGCCAGCAGTCCCTGGTTACAGTGGGAGACCCAGTACTTC. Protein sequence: CASSPWLQWETQYF.

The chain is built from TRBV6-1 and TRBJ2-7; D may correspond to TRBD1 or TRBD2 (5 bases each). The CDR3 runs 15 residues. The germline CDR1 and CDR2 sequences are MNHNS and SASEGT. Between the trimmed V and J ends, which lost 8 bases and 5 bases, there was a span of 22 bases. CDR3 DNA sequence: TGTGCCAGCGTGACAGAGGCGGGCGGTTACGACGAGCAGTACTTC. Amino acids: CASVTEAGGYDEQYF.

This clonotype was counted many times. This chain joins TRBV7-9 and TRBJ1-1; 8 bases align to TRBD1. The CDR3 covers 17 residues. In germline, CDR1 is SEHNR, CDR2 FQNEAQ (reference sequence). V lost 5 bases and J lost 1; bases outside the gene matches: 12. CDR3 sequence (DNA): TGTGCCAGCAGCCAATCAGGCGCGGGACAGGAGAACACTGAAGCTTTCTTT. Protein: CASSQSGAGQENTEAFF.

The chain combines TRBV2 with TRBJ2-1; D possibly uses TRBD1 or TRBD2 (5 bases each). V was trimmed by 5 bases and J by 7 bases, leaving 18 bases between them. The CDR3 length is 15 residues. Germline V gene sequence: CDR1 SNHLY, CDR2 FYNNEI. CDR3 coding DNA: TGTGCCAGCAGTCCCTTTACGGGGCCCAGGAATGAGCAGTTCTTC. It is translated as CASSPFTGPRNEQFF.